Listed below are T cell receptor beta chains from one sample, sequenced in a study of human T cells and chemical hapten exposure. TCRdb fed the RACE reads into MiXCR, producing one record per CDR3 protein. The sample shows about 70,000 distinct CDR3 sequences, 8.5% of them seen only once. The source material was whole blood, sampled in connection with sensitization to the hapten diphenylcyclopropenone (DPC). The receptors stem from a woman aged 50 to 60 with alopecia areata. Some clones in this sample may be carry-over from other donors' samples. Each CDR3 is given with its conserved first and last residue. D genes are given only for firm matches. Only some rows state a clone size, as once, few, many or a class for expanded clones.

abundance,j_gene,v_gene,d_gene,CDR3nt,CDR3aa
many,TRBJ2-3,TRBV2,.,TGTGCCAGCACCGGGACTAGCACAGATACGCAGTATTTT,CASTGTSTDTQYF
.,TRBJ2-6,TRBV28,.,TGTGCCAGCAACCCCAGCCGGGAAAATAAACGCTCTGGGGCCAACGTCCTGACTTTC,CASNPSRENKRSGANVLTF
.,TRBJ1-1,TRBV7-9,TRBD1,TGTGCCAGCAGCCAGGGGGGGGGGGCCCCTGAAGCTTTCTTT,CASSQGGGAPEAFF
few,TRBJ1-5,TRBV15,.,TGTGCCACCAGCGCGTCACAGGGTGTTTATCAGCCCCAGCATTTT,CATSASQGVYQPQHF
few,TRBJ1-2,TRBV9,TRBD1,TGTGCCAGCAGCGTAGCTACTGAGGTCGGACAGGGGGCGATTAACTATGGCTACACCTTC,CASSVATEVGQGAINYGYTF
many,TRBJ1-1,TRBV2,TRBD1,TGTGCCAGCAGTGTAGGACAGGGAGGGACTGAAGCTTTCTTT,CASSVGQGGTEAFF
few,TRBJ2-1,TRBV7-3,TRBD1,TGTGCCAGCAGCTCCCAGGGGGAGAGTGAGCAGTTCTTC,CASSSQGESEQFF
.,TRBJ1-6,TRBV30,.,TGTGCCTGGAAGAGGGAGGGAAGAAATTCACCCCTCCACTTT,CAWKREGRNSPLHF
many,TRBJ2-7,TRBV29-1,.,TGCAGCGTTCGTTCCAGGGTTGACGAGCAGTACTTC,CSVRSRVDEQYF
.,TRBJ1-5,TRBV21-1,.,TGTGCCAGCAGGCGGGGAGGAAAAAGCAATCAGCCCCAGCATTTT,CASRRGGKSNQPQHF
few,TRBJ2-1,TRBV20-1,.,TGCAGTGCTAAGGGCCTAGCTAGGGATGAGCAGTTCTTC,CSAKGLARDEQFF
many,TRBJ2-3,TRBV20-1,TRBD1,TGCAGTGCCCCGGGACAGGGGCCAGATACGCAGTATTTT,CSAPGQGPDTQYF